The next 19 T cell receptor beta chains were all read from a single sample in a study of OX40 agonist ivuxolimab in advanced cancers. Profiling relied on immunoSEQ multiplex PCR, and the TCRdb table lists in-frame clones only, not all of them. This sample has roughly 71,000 clones, with 70% to 85% found just once. The specimen was CD4+ or CD8+ T cells sorted from blood, collected in a trial of the OX40 agonist ivuxolimab. The source of these receptors is an adult with an advanced solid tumor such as melanoma, head and neck, liver or kidney cancer.

The chain carries TRBV6-5 and TRBJ1-2; D uncertain. The CDR3 length is 14 residues. V lost 6 bases to trimming and J lost 7 bases, with 18 bases between them. Germline V gene sequence: CDR1 MNHEY, CDR2 SVGAGI. The CDR3 sequence is CASSPVLAAGGYTF. The CDR3 bases are TGTGCCAGCAGCCCGGTGCTCGCTGCTGGTGGCTACACCTTC.

The rearrangement joins TRBV7-2 to TRBJ1-5, with TRBD1 as a possible D gene (5 bases). V gave up 1 base and J gave up 5 bases, with 9 bases separating them. Germline-derived CDR1 and CDR2 are SGHTA and FQGNSA. This CDR3 is 14 amino acids long. CDR3 sequence (DNA): TGTGCCAGCAGCTTAGGGGGGGTCGATCAGCCCCAGCATTTT. This codes for CASSLGGVDQPQHF.

This chain links TRBV11-3 with TRBJ2-2; D may match TRBD1 or TRBD2 (5 bases each). From germline, CDR1 is SGHNT and CDR2 YENEEA. Trimming took 2 bases from V and 4 from J, leaving 17 bases between them. The CDR3 spans 17 residues. In DNA, the CDR3 is TGTGCCAGCAGCTTAAGGGGCCATGGGGACGGCACCGGGGAGCTGTTTTTT. Its translation: CASSLRGHGDGTGELFF. The full variable domain, with the rest looked up from reference TRBV11-3 and TRBJ2-2, is EAGVVQSPRYKIIEKKQPVAFWCNPISGHNTLYWYLQNLGQGPELLIRYENEEAVDDSQLPKDRFSAERLKGVDSTLKIQPAELGDSAVYLCASSLRGHGDGTGELFFGEGSRLTVL.

The V and J genes are TRBV6-6 and TRBJ2-2, with D tentatively TRBD1 (6 bases). The CDR3 is made up of 13 amino acids. Looked up from germline, CDR1 is MNHNY and CDR2 is SVGAGI (reference sequence). V lost 6 bases and J 5 bases, leaving 10 bases between the germline ends. CDR3 loop: CASSLDRTGELFF. CDR3 DNA sequence: TGTGCCAGCAGCCTAGACAGGACCGGGGAGCTGTTTTTT.

The chain has TRBV4-1 and TRBJ2-7; unclear D gene. Between the trimmed V and J ends, which lost 4 bases and 0 bases, there was a span of 10 bases. This CDR3 has 14 amino acids. Germline loops: CDR1 MGHRA, CDR2 YSYEKL. The chain's CDR3 is CASSPGSYSYEQYF. As DNA, the CDR3 is TGCGCCAGCAGCCCGGGCAGTTACTCCTACGAGCAGTACTTC.

The chain joins TRBV6-6 to TRBJ1-4, with D tentatively TRBD1 (6 bases). The CDR3 sequence is 16 residues long. Per germline, CDR1 MNHNY and CDR2 SVGAGI (reference sequence). Trimming pared 7 bases from V and 0 bases from J, leaving 15 bases between. CDR3 nucleotides: TGTGCCAGCACTTTTGGACAGTCTGCAACTAATGAAAAACTGTTTTTT. It codes for CASTFGQSATNEKLFF.

The chain combines TRBV7-8 with TRBJ1-3; the match to TRBD1 covers 8 bases. Germline trimming cut 3 bases from V and 1 base from J; bases unmatched to any gene: 2. The CDR3 is 15 residues long. Germline V gives CDR1 SGHVS, CDR2 FQNEAQ. The CDR3 coding sequence is TGTGCCAGCAGCTTGGACAGGGAATCTGGAAACACCATATATTTT. Amino acid sequence: CASSLDRESGNTIYF.

This clone was seen only a few times. CDR3 in DNA: TGCAGCGTGAGACAGGGCGCATCCTACGAGCAGTACTTC. Its protein is CSVRQGASYEQYF. The chain employs TRBV29-1 and TRBJ2-7; TRBD1 matches 7 bases. V lost 6 bases to trimming and J lost 1 base; unmatched junction nucleotides: 6. The length of the CDR3 is 13 residues. Germline V lookup: CDR1 SQVTM, CDR2 ANQGSEA.

The chain uses TRBV6-5 and TRBJ1-6, with D unclear. CDR3 length: 13 residues. V lost 5 bases, J lost 7 bases, and 9 bases lay in between. In germline, CDR1 is MNHEY, CDR2 SVGAGI. In DNA, the CDR3 is TGTGCCAGCAGTGCCCCCAGGAATTCACCCCTCCACTTT. It is translated as CASSAPRNSPLHF.

This chain connects TRBV19 to TRBJ2-1; 9 positions agree with TRBD2. Germline V lookup: CDR1 LNHDA, CDR2 SQIVND (reference sequence). With 3 bases clipped from V and 8 bases from J, the junction kept 17 bases outside the gene matches. The CDR3 consists of 18 residues. CDR3 DNA sequence: TGTGCCAGTAGTATTCAGGGCCCGGGACTAGCACAAGAGCATGAGCAGTTCTTC. It encodes CASSIQGPGLAQEHEQFF.

This chain uses TRBV4-3 with TRBJ2-7; TRBD1 matches at 7 bases. J lost 1 base, V lost 4 bases, and 19 bases had no gene match. Germline V gene sequence: CDR1 LGHNA, CDR2 YSLEER. The CDR3 is 19 amino acids. In DNA form, the CDR3 reads TGCGCCAGCAGCCGCTATGGGCCCAGTTCAGGGGGAATATCCTACGAGCAGTACTTC. As protein: CASSRYGPSSGGISYEQYF.

This clone appeared a single time. This chain uses TRBV2 with TRBJ1-1; a possible D gene is TRBD1 (5 bases). Germline lookup yields CDR1 SNHLY and CDR2 FYNNEI. V was shortened by 6 bases and J by 4 bases, with 15 bases between the two germline ends. The CDR3 runs 14 residues. The CDR3 sequence is CASRRGGGGTEAFF. In DNA, the CDR3 is TGTGCCAGCAGGAGGGGTGGCGGTGGCACTGAAGCTTTCTTT.

This sequence joins TRBV27 and TRBJ2-7; perhaps TRBD2 as D (5 bases). The CDR3 has 14 amino acids. V was cut by 6 bases and J by 5 bases, with 17 bases left in between. The V gene's germline CDR1 is MNHEY and CDR2 SMNVEV (reference sequence). As DNA, the CDR3 is TGTGCCAGCAGGACTAATGGGGTTACCGACGAGCAGTACTTC. It codes for CASRTNGVTDEQYF.

The chain carries TRBV18 and TRBJ2-1; D remains ambiguous. The V gene lost 3 bases and the J gene lost 5 bases, with 2 bases spanning the gap. The CDR3 loop spans 11 amino acids. CDR1 is KGHSH, CDR2 LQKENI, per germline. This CDR3 is CASSPDNEQFF. Here the CDR3 DNA reads TGTGCCAGCTCACCGGACAATGAGCAGTTCTTC. Full variable domain (outside the CDR3, taken from reference TRBV18 and TRBJ2-1): NAGVMQNPRHLVRRRGQEARLRCSPMKGHSHVYWYRQLPEEGLKFMVYLQKENIIDESGMPKERFSAEFPKEGPSILRIQQVVRGDSAAYFCASSPDNEQFFGPGTRLTVL.

The chain recombines TRBV9 with TRBJ2-5; D is unresolved. This CDR3 region has 15 residues. Trimming removed 2 bases at V and 5 bases at J, with 16 bases between. CDR1 is SGDLS and CDR2 is YYNGEE in the germline V gene. The CDR3 nucleotides are TGTGCCAGCAGCGTCGACGGTACCCCTAGGGAGACCCAGTACTTC. It codes for CASSVDGTPRETQYF.

The chain carries TRBV7-2 and TRBJ2-4; D uncertain. This CDR3 contains 15 residues. Germline loops: CDR1 SGHTA, CDR2 FQGNSA. Deletions cut 1 base from V and 0 bases from J, with 7 bases between. Here the CDR3 reads CASSLENLAKNIQYF. CDR3 bases: TGTGCCAGCAGCTTAGAAAACTTAGCCAAAAACATTCAGTACTTC.

V is TRBV9 and J is TRBJ2-6; no definite D call. CDR3 length equals 13 residues. Germline V gives CDR1 SGDLS, CDR2 YYNGEE. Trimming removed 1 base at V and 9 bases at J, with 8 bases between. CDR3 protein: CASSVSWGNVLTF. In DNA form, the CDR3 reads TGTGCCAGCAGCGTAAGTTGGGGCAACGTCCTGACTTTC.

V usage is TRBV29-1 and J usage is TRBJ2-1, with D hard to call. Trimming pared 3 bases from V and 4 bases from J, leaving 7 bases between. Germline CDR1 is SQVTM and CDR2 is ANQGSEA. The CDR3 has 12 residues. The CDR3 spells CSVEYTYNEQFF. CDR3 DNA sequence: TGCAGCGTTGAGTACACTTACAATGAGCAGTTCTTC.

This chain connects TRBV18 to TRBJ2-3, with unresolved D. Germline V lookup: CDR1 KGHSH, CDR2 LQKENI. V was cut by 1 base and J by 2 bases, with 10 bases left in between. The CDR3 is made up of 15 amino acids. The CDR3 loop is CASSPRGPVTDTQYF. As DNA, the CDR3 is TGTGCCAGCTCACCACGGGGTCCCGTCACAGATACGCAGTATTTT. The full variable domain, in which reference TRBV18 and TRBJ2-3 provide the parts outside the CDR3, is NAGVMQNPRHLVRRRGQEARLRCSPMKGHSHVYWYRQLPEEGLKFMVYLQKENIIDESGMPKERFSAEFPKEGPSILRIQQVVRGDSAAYFCASSPRGPVTDTQYFGPGTRLTVL.